This T cell receptor (beta chain) was documented in a study of beta chain features in type 1 diabetes. Study conclusions and caveats: All four CD4+ subsets from Type 1 diabetes patients carried moderately but significantly shorter TCRB CDR3s.

In regard to this clone: Its target is not known.

The authors reverse transcribed all of the isolated RNA, so sequencing captured expressed TCRB transcripts. The data were produced by immunoSEQ multiplex PCR, yet TCRdb's version contains in-frame clones alone and is incomplete. The sample lists 350,000 to 400,000 clones; 10% to 15% were seen once. This CDR3 region has 13 residues. The germline V gene encodes CDR1 SGHTA and CDR2 FQGNSA. V dropped 4 bases and J dropped 14; count of bases not matched to a gene: 5. The TCR was taken from a woman aged 18-29 years with type 1 diabetes. The sequenced sample consisted of naive CD4+ T cells from blood. This chain connects TRBV7-2 to TRBJ1-6; 10 bases agree with TRBD1. The CDR3 nucleotides are TGTGCCAGCAGCTCCCGGACAGGGGGGACCCTCCACTTT. Its protein is CASSSRTGGTLHF.